These 28 T cell receptor beta chains were all obtained from the same sample, sequenced in a study of blood T cell repertoires in COVID-19. TCRdb's copy holds only in-frame clones and misses some; the assay was immunoSEQ multiplex PCR. The sample carries fewer than 130,000 clones, around 84% recorded once. The sample taken for sequencing was peripheral blood. The receptor set was obtained from a human donor in a cohort sampled during active COVID-19.

The rearrangement joins TRBV24-1 to TRBJ2-1, with 7 bases fitting TRBD2. The germline V gene encodes CDR1 KGHDR and CDR2 SFDVKD. The CDR3 consists of 17 residues. J lost 2 bases, V lost 3 bases, and 9 bases had no gene match. The CDR3 region has the DNA TGTGCCACCAGTGATAGTCTAGCGGAGACCCCCTACAATGAGCAGTTCTTC. Its protein is CATSDSLAETPYNEQFF.

The CDR3: CASSLAGGTEAFF. Written as DNA, the CDR3 is TGCGCCAGCAGCCTGGCGGGGGGCACTGAAGCTTTCTTT. This rearrangement joins TRBV4-3 to TRBJ1-1, with a weak D call TRBD1 (5 bases). This CDR3 region has 13 residues. CDR1 is LGHNA and CDR2 is YSLEER in the germline V gene. V was cut by 4 bases and J by 4 bases, with 10 bases left in between.

The chain is built from TRBV5-5 and TRBJ2-7, with D possibly matching TRBD2 (5 bases). Trimming removed 4 bases from V and 0 bases from J, with 11 bases in between. Germline CDR1 and CDR2: SGHKS and YYEKEE (reference sequence). The length of the CDR3 is 14 residues. The CDR3 region is CASSPVGSSYEQYF. The CDR3, as DNA: TGTGCCAGCAGCCCGGTGGGGAGCTCCTACGAGCAGTACTTC.

V is TRBV4-2 and J is TRBJ2-7; D not resolved. The V end lost 1 base, the J end lost 1 base, and 11 bases lay between the germline ends. This CDR3 comprises 15 residues. Looked up from germline, CDR1 is LGHNA and CDR2 is YNFKEQ. The CDR3 DNA reads TGTGCCAGCAGCCAAGTCCCAGGCCTGTCCTACGAGCAGTACTTC. Translating gives CASSQVPGLSYEQYF.

The chain employs TRBV19 and TRBJ2-2, with a tentative D call TRBD1 (6 bases). Germline V gene data show CDR1 as LNHDA and CDR2 as SQIVND (reference sequence). The CDR3 totals 15 residues. Trimming shortened V by 6 bases and J by 4 bases, and 15 bases separated the two germline ends. CDR3 DNA sequence: TGTGCCAGTAGATCGACAGGCCGGCCCACCGGGGAGCTGTTTTTT. Translating gives CASRSTGRPTGELFF.

The CDR3 is CASSSRQRLYEQYF. CDR3 sequence (DNA): TGCGCCAGCAGCTCCCGCCAGAGACTCTACGAGCAGTACTTC. This chain joins TRBV5-1 and TRBJ2-7, with no clear D. The germline gives CDR1 SGHRS, CDR2 YFSETQ. This CDR3 region has 14 residues. Trimming took off 3 bases at V and 3 bases at J, with 13 bases between the two ends.

The V and J genes are TRBV7-3 and TRBJ2-1; 8 bases agree with TRBD2. J gave up 6 bases and V 8 bases, and 12 bases lay outside the gene matches. Germline assignment: CDR1 SGHTA and CDR2 FQGTGA. CDR3 size: 15 residues. In DNA form, the CDR3 reads TGTGCCAGCTCCACAAGCGGGAGCACCGGCAATGAGCAGTTCTTC. Translation: CASSTSGSTGNEQFF.

This rearrangement joins TRBV7-2 to TRBJ1-4; D remains ambiguous. Germline assignment: CDR1 SGHTA and CDR2 FQGNSA. The V gene lost 1 base and the J gene lost 8 bases, with 8 bases spanning the gap. The CDR3 has 13 amino acids. The CDR3 is CASSLGGREKLFF. DNA for the CDR3: TGTGCCAGCAGCTTAGGTGGGAGAGAAAAACTGTTTTTT.

The gene calls are TRBV7-2 and TRBJ2-7; 8 bases match TRBD1. This CDR3 has 15 amino acids. J was trimmed by 3 bases and V by 2 bases; bases with no gene match: 6. Germline V gives CDR1 SGHTA, CDR2 FQGNSA. CDR3 sequence: CASSLRAGGGYEQYF. Written as DNA, the CDR3 is TGTGCCAGCAGCTTAAGAGCAGGGGGCGGCTACGAGCAGTACTTC.

Only one count was recorded for this clone. The J gene is TRBJ2-5, the V gene TRBV7-2, with 7 positions matching TRBD2. Losses at the gene ends were 5 bases for V and 4 bases for J; bases not matched to a gene: 4. CDR3 size: 13 residues. Germline loops: CDR1 SGHTA, CDR2 FQGNSA. The CDR3 loop is CASSAGLGETQYF. The CDR3 nucleotides are TGTGCCAGCAGCGCAGGACTAGGAGAGACCCAGTACTTC.

The chain has TRBV19 and TRBJ1-6; D might be TRBD1 (5 bases). Germline V gives CDR1 LNHDA, CDR2 SQIVND (reference sequence). V was clipped by 10 bases and J by 4 bases, with 14 bases between them. CDR3 size: 14 residues. The CDR3 DNA reads TGTGCCACTCGATCGACAGTTTATAATTCACCCCTCCACTTT. This encodes CATRSTVYNSPLHF.

V is TRBV5-4 and J is TRBJ1-2; the D gene is possibly TRBD1 (5 bases). The CDR3 totals 14 residues. Trimming left V 4 bases short and J 3 bases short, with 13 bases between. Germline V gives CDR1 SGHNT, CDR2 YYREEE (reference sequence). The CDR3 is CASSPGGADYGYTF. DNA for the CDR3: TGTGCCAGCAGCCCGGGAGGGGCCGACTATGGCTACACCTTC.

The chain carries TRBV7-6 and TRBJ1-4, with TRBD1 matching over 12 bases. The CDR3 runs to 14 residues. The trim removed 4 bases at V and 7 bases at J, leaving 1 base unmatched. The germline gives CDR1 SGHVS, CDR2 FNYEAQ. Written as DNA, the CDR3 is TGTGCCAGCAGCTCGGGACAGGGGGCTGAAAAACTGTTTTTT. Translated, it gives CASSSGQGAEKLFF.

In DNA form, the CDR3 reads TGTGCCAGCAGCGTAGTCCCCGGGGAGCTGTTTTTT. As protein: CASSVVPGELFF. The J gene is TRBJ2-2, the V gene TRBV2; D not resolved. Trimming took 6 bases from V and 6 from J, leaving 8 bases between them. The CDR3 has 12 residues. CDR1 SNHLY and CDR2 FYNNEI come from the germline V gene.

This chain links TRBV29-1 with TRBJ1-1, with D possibly being TRBD1 (5 bases). This CDR3 region has 14 residues. Germline V gives CDR1 SQVTM, CDR2 ANQGSEA. V dropped 3 bases and J dropped 2 bases, with 13 bases sitting between them. Here the CDR3 reads CSVDGGARNTEAFF. As DNA, the CDR3 is TGCAGCGTTGATGGAGGGGCGCGAAACACTGAAGCTTTCTTT.

The CDR3 DNA follows: TGCGCCAGCAGCCAAGAATGGACAGGGGGCCGGAGAGGGCTGATGAACACTGAAGCTTTCTTT. Translating gives CASSQEWTGGRRGLMNTEAFF. This chain joins TRBV4-1 and TRBJ1-1; 11 bases line up with TRBD1. Germline V lookup: CDR1 MGHRA, CDR2 YSYEKL. The V gene end was trimmed by 0 bases and the J gene end by 0 bases; junction bases not matched to a gene: 15. This CDR3 spans 21 amino acids.

The gene calls are TRBV24-1 and TRBJ2-2; TRBD1 matches 9 bases. V lost 2 bases, J lost 6 bases, and 6 bases stayed unmatched. CDR1 KGHDR and CDR2 SFDVKD come from the germline V gene. The CDR3 has 16 amino acids. The DNA of the CDR3 is TGTGCCACCAGTGATTGGGACAGGGATGTTGCCGGGGAGCTGTTTTTT. It translates to CATSDWDRDVAGELFF.

This chain connects TRBV6-5 to TRBJ2-2; 8 nucleotides match TRBD1. The length of the CDR3 is 15 residues. The trim removed 5 bases at V and 6 bases at J, leaving 8 bases unmatched. From germline, CDR1 is MNHEY and CDR2 SVGAGI. The CDR3 sequence is CASSPDRVIAGELFF. The CDR3 region has the DNA TGTGCCAGCAGTCCGGACAGGGTAATCGCCGGGGAGCTGTTTTTT.

The chain employs TRBV6-2 or TRBV6-3 and TRBJ2-5; 14 bases are a match to TRBD2. The J segment lost 8 bases and the V segment lost 5 bases, leaving 10 bases of the junction unmatched. CDR3 size: 16 residues. Germline V lookup: CDR1 MNHEY, CDR2 SVGEGT. CDR3 in amino acids: CASSGTSGGRGVTQYF. The CDR3 DNA sequence: TGTGCCAGCAGTGGGACTAGCGGGGGCCGGGGGGTTACCCAGTACTTC.

The rearrangement uses TRBV27 and TRBJ2-5; D is possibly TRBD1 (5 bases). Germline V gene data show CDR1 as MNHEY and CDR2 as SMNVEV (reference sequence). V dropped 2 bases and J dropped 0 bases, with 16 bases sitting between them. CDR3 length: 17 amino acids. CDR3 in DNA: TGTGCCAGCAGTTTAATATCGGCAGGGCCGTACCAAGAGACCCAGTACTTC. Encoded protein: CASSLISAGPYQETQYF.

This chain joins TRBV5-1 and TRBJ1-2, with 9 bases that match TRBD1. With 7 bases clipped from V and 2 bases from J, the junction kept 6 bases outside the gene matches. The CDR3 is made up of 14 amino acids. Germline V lookup: CDR1 SGHRS, CDR2 YFSETQ. In nucleotides, the CDR3 is TGCGCCAGCGGAGCCGGGACAGGGAACTATGGCTACACCTTC. This sequence encodes CASGAGTGNYGYTF.

This sequence joins TRBV2 and TRBJ1-6; tentatively, D is TRBD1 (6 bases). Per germline, CDR1 SNHLY and CDR2 FYNNEI. The CDR3 loop spans 15 amino acids. The germline V and J ends were trimmed by 4 bases and 7 bases, with 14 bases remaining between them. The CDR3 protein is CASSGWRGGNSPLHF. The CDR3 DNA sequence: TGTGCCAGCAGTGGATGGAGGGGGGGGAATTCACCCCTCCACTTT.

The table lists this clone with a few counts. The V gene is TRBV4-2, the J gene TRBJ1-6; D gene unclear. CDR1 LGHNA and CDR2 YNFKEQ come from the germline V gene. V was clipped by 1 base and J by 10 bases, with 11 bases between them. The CDR3 length is 14 residues. The DNA of the CDR3 is TGTGCCAGCAGCCAAGCGAACATCGGGTCACCCCTCCACTTT. Translated: CASSQANIGSPLHF.

The chain is built from TRBV4-3 and TRBJ1-4, with D hard to call. Germline CDR1 is LGHNA and CDR2 is YSLEER. V was cut by 0 bases and J by 4 bases, with 9 bases left in between. There are 15 residues in the CDR3. The CDR3 DNA reads as TGCGCCAGCAGCCAAGATTCGGGAAGTAATGAAAAACTGTTTTTT. Its translation is CASSQDSGSNEKLFF.

CDR3 loop: CASSLAGTAGEKLFF. The CDR3 DNA follows: TGTGCCAGCAGCTTAGCCGGGACAGCGGGTGAAAAACTGTTTTTT. The chain has TRBV7-9 and TRBJ1-4; TRBD1 matches at 7 bases. Germline loops: CDR1 SEHNR, CDR2 FQNEAQ (reference sequence). Trimming cost V 0 bases and J 7 bases; bases outside gene matches: 5. The CDR3 covers 15 residues.

About this clone: This sequence is one base from a far larger clone and is likely a read error. The CDR3 coding sequence is TGTGCCACCTGGGAAGCCGGGGGGGGAGAGACCCAGTACTTC. This gives the protein CATWEAGGGETQYF. V usage is TRBV24-1 and J usage is TRBJ2-5; TRBD2 aligns across 8 bases. Trimming took 9 bases from V and 4 from J; bases not matched to a gene: 9. This CDR3 has 14 amino acids. The germline V gene has CDR1 KGHDR and CDR2 SFDVKD.

The V gene is TRBV4-3, the J gene TRBJ1-3; D gene ambiguous. The germline CDR1 and CDR2 sequences are LGHNA and YSLEER. The CDR3 runs 13 residues. The V end lost 1 base, the J end lost 3 bases, and 4 bases lay between the germline ends. CDR3 loop: CASSQVGGNTIYF. The CDR3 region has the DNA TGCGCCAGCAGCCAAGTCGGTGGAAACACCATATATTTT.

The rearrangement joins TRBV27 to TRBJ2-7; D is perhaps TRBD1 (6 bases). There are 18 residues in the CDR3. Trimming took off 3 bases at V and 6 bases at J, with 27 bases between the two ends. Germline V gene data show CDR1 as MNHEY and CDR2 as SMNVEV (reference sequence). For the CDR3, the DNA is TGTGCCAGCAGTTTCCTCAGCCCGTTGGGTACAGGGTACTTCGAGCAGTACTTC. Amino acid sequence: CASSFLSPLGTGYFEQYF.